This T cell receptor (beta chain) was recorded in a study of glioma-infiltrating T cells. To note about this clonotype: Its antigen remains unidentified.

Trimming stripped 5 bases from V and 3 bases from J, with 14 bases between. CDR3 length equals 15 residues. The germline CDR1 and CDR2 sequences are SGHTA and FQGNSA. The study's findings and limits: Tissue and blood shared very few CDR3 sequences. Tissue-blood divergence was below expectation in non-neoplastic patients, above in gliomas.

TCR alpha and beta CDR3 regions were amplified from RNA using iRepertoire nested multiplex PCR. Input was roughly 95-400 ng of tissue mRNA or PBMC total RNA. In TCRdb, the multiplex PCR reads were re-called with MiXCR into one record per CDR3 protein. The sample consists of 9,500 to 15,000 distinct CDR3 sequences, approximately 26% of them appearing once. The gene calls are TRBV7-2 and TRBJ1-5; D possibly corresponds to TRBD1 (6 bases). The TCR was taken from a human donor with low-grade glioma or glioblastoma, undergoing nonglioma brain surgery, or in good health (not recorded which). Material for sequencing was glioma tissue, nonneoplastic brain tissue, or PBMCs (not recorded which). DNA for the CDR3: TGTGCCAGCAGCCTCCAGGGGTTGGCCAATCAGCCCCAGCATTTT. Its translation: CASSLQGLANQPQHF.